This T cell receptor (beta chain) was profiled in a study of CD8+CD57+ T cells in acquired aplastic anemia. The germline V gene encodes CDR1 KGHDR and CDR2 SFDVKD. The CDR3 is 15 residues long. Trimming removed 12 bases from V and 3 bases from J; junction bases left unmatched: 9. Those patients picked for sequencing had displayed CD8+CD57+ cell expansion on flow cytometry. Severe acquired aplastic anemia was diagnosed in all patients. Using genomic DNA as the template, TCR beta VDJ and CDR3 profiling was carried out. One entry per CDR3 protein results from TCRdb running MiXCR on the reads. The profile shows 400,000 to 600,000 distinct CDR3 sequences, about a third of them singletons.

The sample consisted of sorted CD4+, CD8+, or CD8+CD57+ T cells (not recorded which) from PBMCs. The V call is TRBV24-1, the J call TRBJ2-3; 12 nucleotides match TRBD2. This receptor was identified in a human donor with aplastic anemia. This chain's CDR3 is CAWRRTSGKTDTQYF. The CDR3 nucleotides are TGTGCCTGGAGAAGGACTAGCGGGAAAACAGATACGCAGTATTTT.